The 25 T cell receptor beta chains below come from one sample, sequenced in a study of regulatory T cells in long-lasting Graves disease. Time point meaning: newly diagnosed GD, antithyroid drugs for less than 3 months. Following extraction of RNA from PBMCs, that RNA was used to make the TCR library. With iRepertoire HTBI primers and Arm-PCR of CDR3 regions, TCR beta libraries were built. MiXCR, run by TCRdb on the multiplex PCR reads, gives a single entry per CDR3 protein. The data show 390,000 or so distinct CDR3 sequences, with 12% seen just once and approximately 17% held by the top ten. Another study also made use of these data, one on T cells in Graves' hyperthyroidism and ophthalmopathy.

The material was peripheral blood mononuclear cells (PBMCs), obtained at new diagnosis, from a patient treated with antithyroid drugs. Source of these receptors: a young woman with Graves disease.

This clonotype was detected ten times or more. V is TRBV2 and J is TRBJ1-1, with D possibly being TRBD1 (5 bases). CDR1 SNHLY and CDR2 FYNNEI come from the germline V gene. This CDR3 contains 14 residues. V lost 3 bases and J 5 bases, leaving 13 bases between the germline ends. CDR3 sequence reads: CASSEAGRGTEAFF. The CDR3 region has the DNA TGTGCCAGCAGTGAGGCAGGGAGAGGGACTGAAGCTTTCTTT. Full variable domain (rest looked up from reference TRBV2 and TRBJ1-1): EPEVTQTPSHQVTQMGQEVILRCVPISNHLYFYWYRQILGQKVEFLVSFYNNEISEKSEIFDDQFSVERPDGSNFTLKIRSTKLEDSAMYFCASSEAGRGTEAFFGQGTRLTVV.

For this clonotype: A much larger clone differs from this one at a single base, so this may be a read error. The chain joins TRBV6-9 to TRBJ2-7; D may be TRBD1 (6 bases). CDR3 size: 18 residues. Germline CDR1 MNHGY, CDR2 SVAAGI. The CDR3 reads CAGSYSQGTPTVNYEQYV. In DNA, the CDR3 is TGTGCCGGCAGTTACTCCCAGGGGACGCCAACAGTAAACTACGAGCAGTACGTC.

This clonotype showed up many times. J is TRBJ1-1 and V is TRBV15; D gene unclear. CDR1 and CDR2 (germline): LNHNV, YYDKDF (reference sequence). This CDR3 contains 14 residues. Trimming left V 1 base short and J 0 bases short, with 6 bases between. The CDR3 bases are TGTGCCACCAGCAGAGGTGGGATGAACACTGAAGCTTTCTTT. This translates into CATSRGGMNTEAFF. The entire variable domain, with the rest obtained from reference TRBV15 and TRBJ1-1, is as follows: DAMVIQNPRYQVTQFGKPVTLSCSQTLNHNVMYWYQQKSSQAPKLLFHYYDKDFNNEADTPDNFQSRRPNTSFCFLDIRSPGLGDTAMYLCATSRGGMNTEAFFGQGTRLTVV.

This clonotype was detected only a few times. This chain connects TRBV4-1 to TRBJ2-5; TRBD2 aligns across 7 bases. Looked up from germline, CDR1 is MGHRA and CDR2 is YSYEKL. The junction had 8 bases not matched to a gene; V was cut back by 3 bases and J by 1 base. The CDR3 sequence is 16 residues long. The CDR3, as DNA: TGCGCCAGCAGCCAGAGGGAGGGCGGTGGCCAAGAGACCCAGTACTTC. Encoded protein: CASSQREGGGQETQYF.

This clonotype was counted at least ten times. The rearrangement joins TRBV2 to TRBJ2-5, with TRBD2 matching over 11 bases. Trimming at V came to 3 bases and at J to 1 base, leaving 1 base not matched to a gene. This CDR3 has 15 amino acids. The germline CDR1 and CDR2 sequences are SNHLY and FYNNEI. This CDR3 reads CASSEGTSGQETQYF. CDR3 in DNA: TGTGCCAGCAGTGAGGGGACTAGCGGCCAAGAGACCCAGTACTTC. The full variable domain, in which reference TRBV2 and TRBJ2-5 provide the parts outside the CDR3, is EPEVTQTPSHQVTQMGQEVILRCVPISNHLYFYWYRQILGQKVEFLVSFYNNEISEKSEIFDDQFSVERPDGSNFTLKIRSTKLEDSAMYFCASSEGTSGQETQYFGPGTRLLVL.

There are many counts of this clonotype. J is TRBJ1-6 and V is TRBV6-5; D perhaps matches TRBD1 (6 bases). The germline V gene has CDR1 MNHEY and CDR2 SVGAGI. This CDR3 has 18 residues. Trimming cost V 0 bases and J 8 bases, with 20 bases left between them. DNA for the CDR3: TGTGCCAGCAGTTACTCGGTAGGAAGGGGGTCTCACGATTCACCCCTCCACTTT. Protein: CASSYSVGRGSHDSPLHF.

Ten or more counts support this clonotype. The chain employs TRBV2 and TRBJ2-7, with no clear D. In germline, CDR1 is SNHLY, CDR2 FYNNEI. Trimming left V 1 base short and J 10 bases short, with 11 bases between. This CDR3 is 12 amino acids long. The CDR3 DNA reads TGTGCCAGCAGTGAAGACCCAAGGAAACAGTACGTC. This translates into CASSEDPRKQYV.

In its sample, this clonotype was seen many times. The rearrangement links TRBV4-1 to TRBJ2-1; D perhaps matches TRBD2 (6 bases). CDR3 length: 15 amino acids. CDR1 and CDR2 (germline): MGHRA, YSYEKL. Between the trimmed V and J ends, which lost 0 bases and 4 bases, there was a span of 10 bases. The CDR3 region has the DNA TGCGCCAGCAGCCAAGATTCGCGGGATTACAATGAGCAGTTCTTC. It codes for CASSQDSRDYNEQFF.

This clonotype has a count of ten or more. V and J are TRBV5-1 and TRBJ1-2, with TRBD1 identical over 7 bases. V dropped 8 bases and J dropped 3; count of bases not matched to a gene: 4. Germline V lookup: CDR1 SGHRS, CDR2 YFSETQ. This CDR3 has 12 amino acids. The CDR3 region is CASGDRDYGYTF. The CDR3 bases are TGCGCCAGTGGCGACAGGGACTATGGCTACACCTTC.

In its sample, this clonotype was seen a few times. The CDR3 loop is CASSDVLEKLFF. The CDR3 DNA reads as TGTGCCAGCAGTGACGTTCTTGAAAAACTGTTTTTT. The rearrangement joins TRBV2 to TRBJ1-4; no firm D call. Trimming stripped 3 bases from V and 7 bases from J, with 6 bases between. Germline values: CDR1 SNHLY, CDR2 FYNNEI. The CDR3 runs to 12 residues. The entire variable domain, with the rest obtained from reference TRBV2 and TRBJ1-4, is as follows: EPEVTQTPSHQVTQMGQEVILRCVPISNHLYFYWYRQILGQKVEFLVSFYNNEISEKSEIFDDQFSVERPDGSNFTLKIRSTKLEDSAMYFCASSDVLEKLFFGSGTQLSVL.

This clonotype was counted a few times. The rearrangement links TRBV20-1 to TRBJ2-7; D ambiguous. The V end lost 6 bases, the J end lost 2 bases, and 17 bases lay between the germline ends. The germline gives CDR1 DFQATT, CDR2 SNEGSKA (reference sequence). CDR3 length: 14 residues. In nucleotides, the CDR3 is TGCAGTGCCCAAGCCCGGACCCAGACCTACGAGCAGTACTTC. This translates into CSAQARTQTYEQYF.

This clonotype is a singleton in its sample. The chain has TRBV4-1 and TRBJ2-7, with 11 bases that match TRBD2. The germline V gene encodes CDR1 MGHRA and CDR2 YSYEKL. The J segment lost 5 bases and the V segment lost 5 bases, leaving 11 bases of the junction unmatched. The CDR3 length is 16 residues. CDR3 DNA: TGCGCCAGCAGCATCACTAGCGGGAGTTTTATCGACGAGCAGTACGTC. Translated: CASSITSGSFIDEQYV.

This clonotype was counted at least ten times. The rearrangement uses TRBV11-2 and TRBJ2-3, with a tentative D call TRBD2 (7 bases). With 0 bases removed from V and 0 bases from J, the gap between germline ends came to 19 bases. The germline gives CDR1 SGHAT, CDR2 FQNNGV. The CDR3 is 19 amino acids. In DNA, the CDR3 is TGTGCCAGCAGCTTAGATCGGGCTTCTGCGGGGGCTAGCACAGATACGCAGTATTTT. Protein: CASSLDRASAGASTDTQYF. Full variable domain (outside the CDR3, taken from reference TRBV11-2 and TRBJ2-3): EAGVAQSPRYKIIEKRQSVAFWCNPISGHATLYWYQQILGQGPKLLIQFQNNGVVDDSQLPKDRFSAERLKGVDSTLKIQPAKLEDSAVYLCASSLDRASAGASTDTQYFGPGTRLTVL.

V gene TRBV4-2 combines with J gene TRBJ2-1; D tentatively reads TRBD1 or TRBD2 (5 bases each). The CDR3 sequence is 14 residues long. V shed 4 bases and J shed 7 bases, with 14 bases lying between them. In germline, CDR1 is LGHNA, CDR2 YNFKEQ. This CDR3 is CASSRVGTTNEQFF. The CDR3 nucleotides read TGTGCCAGCAGCCGAGTGGGGACGACGAATGAGCAGTTCTTC.

This clonotype was picked up many times. The rearrangement links TRBV2 to TRBJ2-3; D remains unclear. Trimming took off 10 bases at V and 2 bases at J, with 13 bases between the two ends. The CDR3 extends over 13 amino acids. Germline V lookup: CDR1 SNHLY, CDR2 FYNNEI. The CDR3: CATWTPITDTQYF. The CDR3 DNA follows: TGTGCCACTTGGACCCCAATCACAGATACGCAGTATTTT.

This clonotype has just a few counts. The rearrangement uses TRBV4-3 and TRBJ2-2, with 14 nucleotides matching TRBD2. The germline CDR1 and CDR2 sequences are LGHNA and YSLEER. The CDR3 runs to 18 residues. V shed 3 bases, J shed 3 bases, and the junction held 6 bases outside the gene matches. This CDR3 is CASSHLPGLAGDTGELFF. CDR3 nucleotide sequence: TGCGCCAGCAGCCACCTGCCGGGACTAGCGGGAGACACCGGGGAGCTGTTTTTT.

The chain employs TRBV2 and TRBJ2-7; D is unresolved. The CDR3 covers 14 residues. V lost 4 bases, J lost 2 bases, and 12 bases lay in between. The germline V gene encodes CDR1 SNHLY and CDR2 FYNNEI. CDR3 in DNA: TGTGCCAGCAGTGGCGTATCAGCAACCTACGAGCAGTACGTC. Translated: CASSGVSATYEQYV.

This clonotype was counted at least ten times. The CDR3 region has the DNA TGTGCCAGCAGTTTTACCAGGGGTTCAAACACTGAAGCTTTCTTT. Translation gives CASSFTRGSNTEAFF. The rearrangement uses TRBV12-3 or TRBV12-4 and TRBJ1-1; maybe TRBD1 (6 bases). CDR3 length: 15 amino acids. Deletions cut 3 bases from V and 2 bases from J, with 13 bases between.

V gene TRBV20-1 combines with J gene TRBJ1-1, with D unclear. CDR1 is DFQATT and CDR2 is SNEGSKA in the germline V gene (reference sequence). This CDR3 is built from 15 residues. The germline V and J ends were trimmed by 3 bases and 0 bases, with 14 bases remaining between them. The CDR3 DNA follows: TGCAGTGCTAGGCTCTCAGGCCCTATGAACACTGAAGCTTTCTTT. Translated, it gives CSARLSGPMNTEAFF.

This clonotype was observed many times. This chain connects TRBV7-2 to TRBJ2-3; D uncertain. Trimming left V 6 bases short and J 1 base short, with 20 bases between. CDR1 and CDR2 (germline): SGHTA, FQGNSA. The CDR3 totals 17 residues. The CDR3 nucleotides are TGTGCCAGCAGTCCAAATAAAGGAGCGCACCGCACAGATACGCAGTATTTT. Its translation: CASSPNKGAHRTDTQYF.

This clonotype has ten or more counts. The chain combines TRBV6-1 with TRBJ2-1; no reliable D call. The germline CDR1 and CDR2 sequences are MNHNS and SASEGT. This CDR3 spans 15 amino acids. V gave up 6 bases and J gave up 0 bases, with 12 bases separating them. The CDR3 loop is CASSHRQDSYNEQFF. The CDR3 DNA follows: TGTGCCAGCAGCCACCGACAAGACTCCTACAATGAGCAGTTCTTC.

This clonotype was counted at least ten times. This sequence joins TRBV20-1 and TRBJ2-5; D is unclear. Trimming removed 0 bases from V and 2 bases from J, with 13 bases in between. CDR3 length: 15 residues. Germline CDR1 is DFQATT and CDR2 is SNEGSKA (reference sequence). CDR3 protein: CSARDYGVWQETQYF. DNA for the CDR3: TGCAGTGCTAGAGATTATGGGGTGTGGCAAGAGACCCAGTACTTC.

The chain uses TRBV20-1 and TRBJ2-3; 13 bases fit TRBD2. There are 17 residues in the CDR3. The V gene end was trimmed by 0 bases and the J gene end by 5 bases; junction bases not matched to a gene: 8. Germline values: CDR1 DFQATT, CDR2 SNEGSKA (reference sequence). CDR3 sequence (DNA): TGCAGTGCTAGAGATGTCACTAGCGGGAGGGCCAGAGATACGCAGTATTTT. Residues: CSARDVTSGRARDTQYF.

This clonotype was recorded many times. V is TRBV20-1 and J is TRBJ1-5, with D unresolved. CDR3 length: 14 residues. Germline V gene lookup returns CDR1 DFQATT and CDR2 SNEGSKA (reference sequence). V was clipped by 5 bases and J by 3 bases, with 14 bases between them. CDR3 sequence (DNA): TGCAGTGCTTCTCACCGGGCTTTCAATCAGCCCCAGCATTTT. Translating it yields CSASHRAFNQPQHF.

This clonotype was counted ten times or more. The gene calls are TRBV15 and TRBJ1-5; D is ambiguous. Germline V CDR1 and CDR2: LNHNV, YYDKDF (reference sequence). V lost 0 bases and J 8 bases, leaving 5 bases between the germline ends. The CDR3 has 12 amino acids. DNA for the CDR3: TGTGCCACCAGCAGAGATGGAAAGCCCCAGCATTTT. It translates to CATSRDGKPQHF.